This T cell receptor beta chain was identified during a study of CD8 T cells in cerebrospinal fluid in Alzheimer's disease. Reprocessing the 10x single-cell sequencing reads, TCRdb reports a single entry for every CDR3 protein and omits DNA. This table holds hundreds of distinct CDR3 sequences. The CDR3 spans 15 residues. CDR1 is SGHAT, CDR2 FQNNGV, per germline. This clonotype is called medium-sized based on its frequency. The specimen was cerebrospinal fluid. The TCR was taken from a human donor with Alzheimer's disease. The V call is TRBV11-2, the J call TRBJ2-7; the D call of TRBD1 rests on TCRdb alone, since no DNA is present to check it. The CDR3 loop reads CASSLGVPSSYEQYF.